What follows describes a single T cell receptor beta chain. Its specificity is not known. This CDR3 is built from 16 residues. This specimen comes from a study of cytomegalovirus exposure and HLA in healthy donors. As for the study in general: Genotyping showed around four fifths of 300 to 450 donors falling in the Caucasian-associated ancestry cluster.

60 Vbeta and 13 Jbeta primers were used in PCR. Assay used: immunoSEQ multiplex PCR; TCRdb lists only in-frame clones, some missing. The profile covers 130,000 to 150,000 clones, with approximately 74% appearing a single time and roughly 4% taken by the ten largest. Findings and caveats of the study: Some public TCRs appeared in many individuals, while most sequences were rare. In a later analysis, at a false discovery rate of 0.05, some 15,000 TCR beta sequences were associated with HLA alleles. Most subjects had HLA-A and HLA-B alleles reportedly predicted accurately by TCR beta sequences.

Sample: PBMCs. This receptor was taken from a man aged 18 to 35 in good health and CMV-seropositive. The V gene is TRBV21-1, the J gene TRBJ1-4; TRBD1 reflects the table's D call only, with no check against the DNA. TRBV21-1 is annotated as a pseudogene. The CDR3 bases are TGTGCCAGCAGCAGAGGGTACAGGGTCACTAATGAAAAACTGTTTTTT. Protein sequence: CASSRGYRVTNEKLFF.